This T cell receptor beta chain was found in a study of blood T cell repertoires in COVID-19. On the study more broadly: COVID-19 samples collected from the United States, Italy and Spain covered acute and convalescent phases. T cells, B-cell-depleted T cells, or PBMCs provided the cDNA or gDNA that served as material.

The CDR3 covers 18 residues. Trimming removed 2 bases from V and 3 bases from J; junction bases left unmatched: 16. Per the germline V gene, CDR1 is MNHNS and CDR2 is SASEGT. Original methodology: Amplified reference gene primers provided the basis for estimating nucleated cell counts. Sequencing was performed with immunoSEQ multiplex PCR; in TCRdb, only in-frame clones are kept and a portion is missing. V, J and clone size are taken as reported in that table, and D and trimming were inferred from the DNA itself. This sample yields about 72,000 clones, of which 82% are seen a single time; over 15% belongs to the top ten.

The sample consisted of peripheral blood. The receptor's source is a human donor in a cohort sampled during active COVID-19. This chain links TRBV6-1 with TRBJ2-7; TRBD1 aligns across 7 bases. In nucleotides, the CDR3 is TGTGCCAGCAGTGAATGGTCGATGAAAGGGACAGTACTCTACGAGCAGTACTTC. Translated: CASSEWSMKGTVLYEQYF.